These 19 T cell receptor beta chains were sequenced from one sample in a study of response to subunit inactivated influenza vaccine. From the RT-PCR reads, TCRdb called clonotypes with MiXCR, one entry per CDR3 protein. This sample has about 700,000 distinct CDR3 sequences, with over 11% found just once. Sequenced material: PBMCs from blood, taken 14 to 15 days before vaccination. The source is a man aged 45 to 65 who received an inactivated influenza vaccine.

The J gene is TRBJ2-7, the V gene TRBV4-1; either TRBD1 or TRBD2 may fit D (5 bases each). CDR3 length: 14 amino acids. Germline V gives CDR1 MGHRA, CDR2 YSYEKL. V lost 0 bases and J lost 3, with 9 bases in between. In DNA form, the CDR3 reads TGCGCCAGCAGCCAAGATGGGGACGGCTACGAGCAGTACTTC. Translating gives CASSQDGDGYEQYF.

This CDR3 reads CAITPGTGELFF. CDR3 DNA: TGTGCCATCACCCCGGGCACCGGGGAGCTGTTTTTT. The chain combines TRBV10-3 with TRBJ2-2; no clear D gene. This CDR3 is built from 12 residues. Germline loops: CDR1 ENHRY, CDR2 SYGVKD. V lost 7 bases and J 4 bases, leaving 7 bases between the germline ends.

In this sample, this clonotype turned up a few times. The chain joins TRBV12-3 or TRBV12-4 to TRBJ2-3, with 8 bases lining up with TRBD2. V lost 7 bases, J lost 5 bases, and 26 bases stayed unmatched. This CDR3 has 20 amino acids. CDR3 loop: CASTLTNRGGLRILGDTQYF. CDR3 coding DNA: TGTGCCAGCACCCTAACAAATCGCGGGGGGCTGAGGATTCTCGGAGATACGCAGTATTTT.

This clonotype was recorded a few times. V is TRBV28 and J is TRBJ2-1, with 7 bases lining up with TRBD1. The CDR3 is 16 residues long. Germline CDR1 and CDR2: MDHEN and SYDVKM. V dropped 3 bases and J dropped 7; count of bases not matched to a gene: 12. The CDR3 bases are TGTGCCAGCAGTTTGTACACAGGGGCTGGTGTGAATGAGCAGTTCTTC. Amino acid sequence: CASSLYTGAGVNEQFF.

The chain links TRBV20-1 to TRBJ1-1; D gene ambiguous. With 3 bases removed from V and 4 bases from J, the gap between germline ends came to 18 bases. Germline loops: CDR1 DFQATT, CDR2 SNEGSKA (reference sequence). The length of the CDR3 is 15 residues. The CDR3 sequence is CSARPPGMRGTEAFF. In DNA form, the CDR3 reads TGCAGTGCTAGGCCCCCGGGGATGAGAGGCACTGAAGCTTTCTTT.

This clonotype was found a few times. One end of the junction does not line up with germline, which may come from a read error. The chain has TRBV20-1 and TRBJ2-7; tentatively, D is TRBD2 (6 bases). Germline values: CDR1 DFQATT, CDR2 SNEGSKA (reference sequence). The CDR3 covers 17 residues. The CDR3 bases are TGCTGTGCTAGAGATGATGTGGAGGGATCATTTTACTACGAGCAGTACTTC. This codes for CCARDDVEGSFYYEQYF.

At least ten counts were recorded for this clonotype. CDR3 amino acids: CASSESLERQYF. CDR3 nucleotides: TGTGCCAGCAGTGAGAGTCTTGAGAGGCAGTATTTT. The chain combines TRBV12-3 or TRBV12-4 with TRBJ2-3; D not certain. CDR3 length: 12 residues. Trimming removed 5 bases at V and 11 bases at J, with 14 bases between.

In this sample, this clonotype turned up once. This sequence joins TRBV3-1 and TRBJ2-1; tentatively, D is TRBD1 or TRBD2 (5 bases each). V was clipped by 11 bases and J by 7 bases, with 24 bases between them. There are 15 residues in the CDR3. The germline CDR1 and CDR2 sequences are LGHDT and YNNKEL (reference sequence). The CDR3 sequence is CASSKDRGEWNEQFF. Here the CDR3 DNA reads TGTGCCTCCTCCAAAGATCGAGGGGAGTGGAATGAGCAGTTCTTC.

The sample holds a few counts of this clonotype. The chain joins TRBV13 to TRBJ2-2; TRBD2 aligns across 14 bases. The CDR3 covers 17 residues. The germline V gene has CDR1 PRHDT and CDR2 FYEKMQ (reference sequence). V shed 0 bases and J 5 bases; nucleotides not matched to a gene: 2. The CDR3 reads CASSLGRTSGRTGELFF. The CDR3 nucleotides read TGTGCCAGCAGCTTAGGCCGGACTAGCGGGAGGACCGGGGAGCTGTTTTTT.

This clonotype turned up a few times. This chain connects TRBV3-1 to TRBJ2-7; 8 nucleotides agree with TRBD2. Germline V lookup: CDR1 LGHDT, CDR2 YNNKEL (reference sequence). The CDR3 loop spans 16 amino acids. With 3 bases clipped from V and 6 bases from J, the junction kept 13 bases outside the gene matches. The CDR3 DNA sequence: TGTGCCAGCAGCCATACGGGGCTAAGCGGGAGAGGCGAGCAGTACTTC. It yields the protein CASSHTGLSGRGEQYF.

A single count supports this clonotype. The genes are TRBV19 and TRBJ2-2; D is possibly TRBD1 (6 bases). The CDR3 extends over 14 amino acids. V shed 7 bases and J shed 5 bases, with 14 bases lying between them. CDR1 is LNHDA, CDR2 SQIVND, per germline (reference sequence). CDR3 residues: CASNSPRGTGELFF. CDR3 nucleotides: TGTGCCAGTAATTCCCCCAGGGGAACCGGGGAGCTGTTTTTT.

This clonotype showed up many times. The chain joins TRBV9 to TRBJ1-3; TRBD1 matches 8 bases. V lost 3 bases to trimming and J lost 0 bases; unmatched junction nucleotides: 8. The CDR3 is 17 residues long. Germline values: CDR1 SGDLS, CDR2 YYNGEE. This CDR3 is CASSGDRGYTSGNTIYF. CDR3 bases: TGTGCCAGCAGCGGAGACAGGGGCTACACCTCTGGAAACACCATATATTTT.

About this clonotype itself: This could be a read error, since a much larger clone is one nucleotide away. The chain recombines TRBV12-3 or TRBV12-4 with TRBJ1-3; a weak D match, TRBD1 (5 bases). The germline V and J ends were trimmed by 3 bases and 5 bases, with 11 bases remaining between them. This CDR3 is 14 amino acids long. The CDR3 nucleotides are TGTGCCAGCAGTTTGTCCGGGACTAGAAACACCATATATTTT. It specifies CASSLSGTRNTIYF.

CDR3 nucleotide sequence: TGTGCCAGCAGCTTATGGGGACTTCCTGGCTACACCTTC. It codes for CASSLWGLPGYTF. The chain links TRBV7-2 to TRBJ1-2, with TRBD1 as a possible D gene (5 bases). This CDR3 is 13 amino acids long. Germline CDR1 reads SGHTA; CDR2 reads FQGNSA. The V end lost 2 bases, the J end lost 7 bases, and 11 bases lay between the germline ends.

This clonotype came up many times. The chain is built from TRBV5-1 and TRBJ1-5; possible D gene TRBD1, 5 bases. The CDR3 is 13 residues long. V shed 1 base and J shed 9 bases, with 11 bases lying between them. CDR1 SGHRS and CDR2 YFSETQ come from the germline V gene. The CDR3 nucleotides read TGCGCCAGCAGCTTGTGGGGACCAGGGCCCCAGCATTTT. The encoded protein is CASSLWGPGPQHF.

There are a few counts of this clonotype. The chain employs TRBV4-3 and TRBJ2-2, with TRBD2 as a possible D gene (5 bases). The germline V and J ends were trimmed by 0 bases and 7 bases, with 15 bases remaining between them. The CDR3 spans 16 residues. CDR1 and CDR2 from the germline V gene are LGHNA and YSLEER. For the CDR3, the DNA is TGCGCCAGCAGCCAAGAGGGTCGGGGTAGAGGCGGGGAGCTGTTTTTT. Translation gives CASSQEGRGRGGELFF.

This clonotype was recorded at least ten times. The CDR3 spells CASSPKTGTYEQYF. The CDR3 DNA reads TGCGCCAGCAGCCCCAAGACTGGTACCTACGAGCAGTACTTC. V and J are TRBV4-1 and TRBJ2-7; D not certain. The CDR3 has 14 residues. Trimming removed 4 bases from V and 2 bases from J, with 12 bases in between. CDR1 MGHRA and CDR2 YSYEKL come from the germline V gene.

In DNA, the CDR3 is TGTGCCAGCAGCTTAGAATTTAGGAAGACCCAGTACTTC. Translation gives CASSLEFRKTQYF. This rearrangement joins TRBV7-2 to TRBJ2-5; D remains ambiguous. Germline V lookup: CDR1 SGHTA, CDR2 FQGNSA. Trimming took 1 base from V and 6 from J, leaving 9 bases between them. This CDR3 is 13 amino acids long.

This clonotype was counted a few times. The V gene is TRBV6-1, the J gene TRBJ2-1; 9 bases fit TRBD2. Looked up from germline, CDR1 is MNHNS and CDR2 is SASEGT. This CDR3 is 15 amino acids long. V dropped 6 bases and J dropped 6; count of bases not matched to a gene: 9. CDR3: CASSAGTSRANEQFF. For the CDR3, the DNA is TGTGCCAGCAGCGCTGGGACTAGCAGGGCCAATGAGCAGTTCTTC.